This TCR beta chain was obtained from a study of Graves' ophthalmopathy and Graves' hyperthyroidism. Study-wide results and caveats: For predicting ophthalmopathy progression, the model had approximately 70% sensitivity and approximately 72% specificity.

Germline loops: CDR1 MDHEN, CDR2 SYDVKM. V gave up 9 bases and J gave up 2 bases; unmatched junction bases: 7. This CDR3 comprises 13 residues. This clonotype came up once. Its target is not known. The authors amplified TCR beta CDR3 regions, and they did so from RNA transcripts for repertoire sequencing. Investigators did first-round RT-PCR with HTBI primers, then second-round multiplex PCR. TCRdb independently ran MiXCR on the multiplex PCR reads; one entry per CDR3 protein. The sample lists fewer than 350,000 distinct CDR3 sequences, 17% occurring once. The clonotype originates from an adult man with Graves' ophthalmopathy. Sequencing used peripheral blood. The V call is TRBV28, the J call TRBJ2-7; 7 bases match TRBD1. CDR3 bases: TGTGCCAGTTTGAACAGGGGTCCCTACGAGCAGTACTTC. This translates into CASLNRGPYEQYF.